The clone carrying this T cell receptor (beta chain) showed up many times. The antigen remains undetermined. This specimen comes from a study of CD8 T cells in ankylosing spondylitis. Notes on the study in general: About 8 highly homologous variants made up a TCR beta motif, and this motif appeared characteristic of ankylosing spondylitis blood. Significant enrichment of disease-linked clones was reportedly seen in matched ankylosing spondylitis synovial fluid.

TCRdb analysed the 5' RACE reads with MiXCR anew, one entry per CDR3 protein. The sample carries about 130,000 distinct CDR3 sequences, 6% to 8% recorded once. Input material: blood, either unsorted or a sorted T cell fraction (not recorded which). The TCR sequence derives from a female donor with ankylosing spondylitis or in good health (not recorded which).

The CDR3 DNA reads TGTGCCAGCAGTTCTCCCATGGGACCACATTACAATGAGCAGTTCTTC. Amino acid sequence: CASSSPMGPHYNEQFF. This rearrangement joins TRBV12-3 or TRBV12-4 to TRBJ2-1; D may be TRBD1 or TRBD2 (5 bases each). This CDR3 comprises 16 residues. V dropped 4 bases and J dropped 4 bases, with 17 bases sitting between them.